This T cell receptor beta chain came from a study of cytomegalovirus exposure and HLA in healthy donors. Findings and caveats of the study: Most subjects' HLA-A and HLA-B alleles were reportedly predicted from TCR beta sequences. Listed as cytomegalovirus-associated were 150 or so TCR beta chains.

Unrecorded immune exposure was likely among donors, who were nominally healthy when sampled. The germline V and J ends were trimmed by 7 bases and 7 bases, with 16 bases remaining between them. The CDR3 extends over 13 amino acids. Germline V CDR1 and CDR2: MDHEN, SYDVKM. Turning to this clone: No antigen is known for it.

In the PCR, 60 Vbeta and 13 Jbeta primers were used. Here immunoSEQ multiplex PCR was the method, and the copy in TCRdb shows in-frame clones only, minus some. The sample has 150,000 to 200,000 clones, approximately 86% seen once; the top ten hold approximately 2%. This TCR derives from a woman aged 18-29 years in good health and CMV-seronegative. The sequencing sample was made of PBMCs. The J gene is TRBJ1-1, the V gene TRBV28; D unresolved. CDR3 residues: CASTLGRRGEAFF. CDR3 bases: TGTGCCAGCACACTGGGCCGACGGGGTGAAGCTTTCTTT.